Below, 21 T cell receptor beta chains from the same sample are listed, as sequenced in a study of T cell changes during pregnancy in multiple sclerosis (dated by TCRdb to about 2019). Libraries came from the immunoSEQ multiplex PCR assay. In its TCRdb copy, this immuneACCESS table keeps in-frame sequences only and misses some clones. Where compared with another copy, unresolved V genes explain less than half of these, and the others have no known cause. The sample table lists approximately 110,000 clones, 90% to 95% of them with a count of one. Of the sample, less than 4.5% falls within the top ten clones. The sequences come from peripheral blood, collected after pregnancy. These receptors all stem from a female donor with multiple sclerosis, enrolled in a pregnancy study.

J is TRBJ1-5 and V is TRBV19; D is undetermined. Deletions cut 7 bases from V and 2 bases from J, with 18 bases between. There are 16 residues in the CDR3. Germline-derived CDR1 and CDR2 are LNHDA and SQIVND (reference sequence). The CDR3 sequence is CASKYYSSGGNQPQHF. The CDR3 nucleotides are TGTGCCAGTAAATATTATTCGTCCGGGGGCAATCAGCCCCAGCATTTT.

This chain joins TRBV23-1 and TRBJ1-5, with a possible D match to TRBD1 (6 bases). TRBV23-1 is treated as an ORF (open reading frame) with a function not yet certain. This CDR3 is 17 amino acids long. V was pared by 0 bases and J by 2 bases, with 14 bases between. The CDR3 DNA sequence: TGCGCCAGCAGTCAATCAAACCTAAACAGGGGCAATCAGCCCCAGCATTTT. Protein sequence: CASSQSNLNRGNQPQHF.

V usage is TRBV6-1 and J usage is TRBJ1-6, with D uncertain. V gave up 6 bases and J gave up 7 bases, with 10 bases separating them. Germline CDR1 is MNHNS and CDR2 is SASEGT. CDR3 length equals 13 residues. CDR3 protein: CASREVDNSPLHF. The CDR3 DNA reads TGTGCCAGCAGGGAGGTGGACAATTCACCCCTCCACTTT.

V usage is TRBV4-1 and J usage is TRBJ2-3, with 8 bases matching TRBD1. Trimming took 4 bases from V and 6 from J; bases not matched to a gene: 9. Germline loops: CDR1 MGHRA, CDR2 YSYEKL. The length of the CDR3 is 15 residues. In DNA form, the CDR3 reads TGCGCCAGCAGCCTCGGACAGGGAGGCAGGGATACGCAGTATTTT. Its translation is CASSLGQGGRDTQYF.

The chain couples TRBV10-2 to TRBJ2-3; TRBD2 aligns across 8 bases. Trimming cost V 3 bases and J 1 base; bases outside gene matches: 6. The CDR3 contains 16 residues. Germline values: CDR1 WSHSY, CDR2 SAAADI. CDR3 sequence: CASSEKWRGGTDTQYF. The CDR3 DNA sequence: TGCGCCAGCAGTGAAAAATGGCGGGGGGGCACAGATACGCAGTATTTT.

The chain is built from TRBV2 and TRBJ2-2; a possible D gene is TRBD1 (6 bases). In germline, CDR1 is SNHLY, CDR2 FYNNEI. The CDR3 is 18 amino acids. Between the trimmed V and J ends, which lost 2 bases and 5 bases, there was a span of 21 bases. CDR3 DNA sequence: TGTGCCAGCAGTGAACTGTTGAGGGGGATCACTCATACCGGGGAGCTGTTTTTT. This translates into CASSELLRGITHTGELFF.

This sequence joins TRBV9 and TRBJ1-3, with D possibly TRBD1 on 6 matching bases. CDR1 SGDLS and CDR2 YYNGEE come from the germline V gene. The CDR3 consists of 17 residues. V was cut by 0 bases and J by 1 base, with 14 bases left in between. The DNA of the CDR3 is TGTGCCAGCAGCGTAGAAACCGACAGGCGATCTGGAAACACCATATATTTT. Amino acid sequence: CASSVETDRRSGNTIYF.

The chain has TRBV7-2 and TRBJ1-5, with a possible D match to TRBD1 (5 bases). Germline V gene sequence: CDR1 SGHTA, CDR2 FQGNSA. Trimming cost V 5 bases and J 7 bases, with 15 bases left between them. The CDR3 contains 14 residues. The CDR3 loop reads CASSGGGVVQPQHF. The DNA of the CDR3 is TGTGCCAGCAGCGGGGGAGGGGTCGTGCAGCCCCAGCATTTT. Full variable domain (missing parts from reference TRBV7-2 and TRBJ1-5): GAGVSQSPSNKVTEKGKDVELRCDPISGHTALYWYRQSLGQGLEFLIYFQGNSAPDKSGLPSDRFSAERTGGSVSTLTIQRTQQEDSAVYLCASSGGGVVQPQHFGDGTRLSIL.

The chain couples TRBV6-6 to TRBJ1-1, with a weak D call TRBD1 (5 bases). Trimming left V 6 bases short and J 1 base short, with 15 bases between. The CDR3 totals 15 residues. Germline CDR1 is MNHNY and CDR2 is SVGAGI (reference sequence). In DNA, the CDR3 is TGTGCCAGCAGCTGGGGAGGGACGGCGAACACTGAAGCTTTCTTT. It specifies CASSWGGTANTEAFF.

The CDR3 here is CASSESTSGGADTQYF. In DNA form, the CDR3 reads TGTGCCAGCAGTGAATCGACTAGCGGGGGGGCAGATACGCAGTATTTT. The chain carries TRBV6-4 and TRBJ2-3; TRBD2 aligns across 14 bases. CDR1 is MRHNA and CDR2 is SNTAGT in the germline V gene. The CDR3 has 16 residues. The V segment lost 3 bases and the J segment 4 bases; nucleotides outside the gene matches: 3.

This clone occurred a few times. The chain has TRBV10-3 and TRBJ1-5; tentatively, D is TRBD1 (6 bases). V was cut by 10 bases and J by 0 bases, with 13 bases left in between. The CDR3 consists of 14 residues. The germline gives CDR1 ENHRY, CDR2 SYGVKD. As DNA, the CDR3 is TGTGCCACCGGGACATCAGATAGCAATCAGCCCCAGCATTTT. The encoded protein is CATGTSDSNQPQHF.

This chain uses TRBV4-1 with TRBJ2-1, with D uncertain. V was trimmed by 1 base and J by 7 bases, leaving 8 bases between them. Germline CDR1 is MGHRA and CDR2 is YSYEKL. This CDR3 has 13 amino acids. CDR3 sequence (DNA): TGCGCCAGCAGCCAAGTGTCTAGTAATGAGCAGTTCTTC. Translating it yields CASSQVSSNEQFF.

This clone was counted a single time. The V and J genes are TRBV27 and TRBJ2-7, with 9 bases identical to TRBD1. V lost 7 bases to trimming and J lost 0 bases; unmatched junction nucleotides: 7. The CDR3 sequence is 15 residues long. Germline V CDR1 and CDR2: MNHEY, SMNVEV (reference sequence). The CDR3 reads CASTVGTGSSYEQYF. CDR3 coding DNA: TGTGCCAGCACCGTGGGGACAGGGAGCTCCTACGAGCAGTACTTC.

This clone was seen just once. The chain uses TRBV4-1 and TRBJ2-4; D unclear. V was shortened by 1 base and J by 2 bases, with 18 bases between the two germline ends. This CDR3 region has 18 residues. CDR1 is MGHRA and CDR2 is YSYEKL in the germline V gene. CDR3 coding DNA: TGCGCCAGCAGCCAAGTTGACTCCCCGCCCGGTCCCAAAAACATTCAGTACTTC. This codes for CASSQVDSPPGPKNIQYF.

The chain has TRBV9 and TRBJ1-1; TRBD1 matches at 9 bases. Germline values: CDR1 SGDLS, CDR2 YYNGEE. V gave up 3 bases and J gave up 1 base; unmatched junction bases: 19. This CDR3 contains 20 residues. The CDR3 spells CASSGDAEGGQGFWNTEAFF. DNA for the CDR3: TGTGCCAGCAGCGGTGATGCTGAGGGGGGACAGGGATTTTGGAACACTGAAGCTTTCTTT.

The chain uses TRBV13 and TRBJ1-2; TRBD1 agrees at 8 bases. The CDR3 contains 13 residues. From germline, CDR1 is PRHDT and CDR2 FYEKMQ (reference sequence). With V trimmed by 5 bases and J by 7 bases, 6 bases remained unmatched. In DNA, the CDR3 is TGTGCCAGCAGCATCGACAGGGGTGGTGGCTACACCTTC. Its translation is CASSIDRGGGYTF.

This clone showed up just once. This chain joins TRBV5-1 and TRBJ2-5; D is uncertain. Trimming cost V 3 bases and J 0 bases, with 9 bases left between them. The CDR3 consists of 14 residues. Looked up from germline, CDR1 is SGHRS and CDR2 is YFSETQ. CDR3 in DNA: TGCGCCAGCAGCTGGCTCAGGTACCAAGAGACCCAGTACTTC. Translated: CASSWLRYQETQYF.

V usage is TRBV25-1 and J usage is TRBJ1-1; TRBD1 matches 11 bases. The junction had 8 bases not matched to a gene; V was cut back by 6 bases and J by 5 bases. The germline gives CDR1 MGHDK, CDR2 SYGVNS. This CDR3 has 15 residues. The CDR3 spells CASRPPGQGDTEAFF. CDR3 in DNA: TGTGCCAGCAGGCCTCCGGGACAGGGGGATACTGAAGCTTTCTTT.

This clone was seen once. The genes are TRBV2 and TRBJ2-7; possible D gene TRBD2, 6 bases. The CDR3 contains 19 residues. Germline V gene sequence: CDR1 SNHLY, CDR2 FYNNEI. Trimming took off 1 base at V and 0 bases at J, with 22 bases between the two ends. The CDR3 region is CASSEGRVLSRRSSYEQYF. In nucleotides, the CDR3 is TGTGCCAGCAGTGAAGGGAGGGTCCTTTCGCGGAGAAGCTCCTACGAGCAGTACTTC. Drawing the rest from reference TRBV2 and TRBJ2-7, the complete variable domain is EPEVTQTPSHQVTQMGQEVILRCVPISNHLYFYWYRQILGQKVEFLVSFYNNEISEKSEIFDDQFSVERPDGSNFTLKIRSTKLEDSAMYFCASSEGRVLSRRSSYEQYFGPGTRLTVT.

The chain links TRBV13 to TRBJ1-2; D unresolved. The CDR3 contains 14 residues. Per germline, CDR1 PRHDT and CDR2 FYEKMQ (reference sequence). Trimming left V 8 bases short and J 3 bases short, with 16 bases between. The CDR3 here is CASYGLKKDYGYTF. The CDR3 DNA reads as TGTGCCAGCTACGGACTAAAAAAGGACTATGGCTACACCTTC.

The chain uses TRBV7-9 and TRBJ2-1; 12 nucleotides line up with TRBD2. V was clipped by 2 bases and J by 5 bases; unmatched bases: 7. Looked up from germline, CDR1 is SEHNR and CDR2 is FQNEAQ (reference sequence). The CDR3 covers 17 residues. CDR3 nucleotide sequence: TGTGCCAGCAGCTTACCTCTAGCGGGGGGGCCCAACAATGAGCAGTTCTTC. Translated, it gives CASSLPLAGGPNNEQFF.